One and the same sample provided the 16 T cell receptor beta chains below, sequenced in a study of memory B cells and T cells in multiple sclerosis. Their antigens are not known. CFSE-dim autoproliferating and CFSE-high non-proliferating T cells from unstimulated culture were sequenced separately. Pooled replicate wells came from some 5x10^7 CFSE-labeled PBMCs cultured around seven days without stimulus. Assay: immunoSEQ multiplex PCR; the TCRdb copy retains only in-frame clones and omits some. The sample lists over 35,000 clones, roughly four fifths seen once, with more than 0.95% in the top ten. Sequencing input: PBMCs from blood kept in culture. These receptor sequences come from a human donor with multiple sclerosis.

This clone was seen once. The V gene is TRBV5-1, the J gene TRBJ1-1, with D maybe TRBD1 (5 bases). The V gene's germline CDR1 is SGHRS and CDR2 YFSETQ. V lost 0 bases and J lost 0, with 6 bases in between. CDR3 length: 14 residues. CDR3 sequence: CASSLDRLNTEAFF. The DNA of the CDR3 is TGCGCCAGCAGCTTGGACAGGCTGAACACTGAAGCTTTCTTT.

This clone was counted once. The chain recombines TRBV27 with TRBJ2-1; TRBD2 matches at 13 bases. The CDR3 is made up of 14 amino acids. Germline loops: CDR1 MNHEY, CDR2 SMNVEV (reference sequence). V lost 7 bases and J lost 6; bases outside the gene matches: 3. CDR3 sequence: CASTTSGGANEQFF. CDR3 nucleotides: TGTGCCAGCACTACTAGCGGGGGGGCCAATGAGCAGTTCTTC.

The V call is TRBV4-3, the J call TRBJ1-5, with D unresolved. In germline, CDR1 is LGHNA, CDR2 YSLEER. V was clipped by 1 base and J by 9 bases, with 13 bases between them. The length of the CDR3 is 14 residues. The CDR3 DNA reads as TGCGCCAGCAGCCAAGTGGGGTGGTCCTCGCCCCAGCATTTT. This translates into CASSQVGWSSPQHF.

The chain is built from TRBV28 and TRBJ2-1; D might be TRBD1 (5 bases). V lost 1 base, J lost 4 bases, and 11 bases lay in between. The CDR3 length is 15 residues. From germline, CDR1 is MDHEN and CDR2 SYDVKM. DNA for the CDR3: TGTGCCAGCAGTTTATCCCAGGGTCCGTACAATGAGCAGTTCTTC. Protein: CASSLSQGPYNEQFF.

The CDR3 DNA sequence: TGTGCCACCAGCAGGGACAGTATCTCTGGAAACACCATATATTTT. Translation gives CATSRDSISGNTIYF. This rearrangement joins TRBV15 to TRBJ1-3; D possibly corresponds to TRBD1 (6 bases). In germline, CDR1 is LNHNV, CDR2 YYDKDF (reference sequence). Trimming took off 3 bases at V and 0 bases at J, with 9 bases between the two ends. The CDR3 is 15 residues long.

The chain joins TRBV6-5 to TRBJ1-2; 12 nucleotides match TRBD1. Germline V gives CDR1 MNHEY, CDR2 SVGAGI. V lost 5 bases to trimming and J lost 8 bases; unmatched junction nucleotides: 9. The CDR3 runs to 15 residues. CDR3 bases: TGTGCCAGCAGTCCCCCGGGACAGGGGGCGGGCGGCTACACCTTC. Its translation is CASSPPGQGAGGYTF.

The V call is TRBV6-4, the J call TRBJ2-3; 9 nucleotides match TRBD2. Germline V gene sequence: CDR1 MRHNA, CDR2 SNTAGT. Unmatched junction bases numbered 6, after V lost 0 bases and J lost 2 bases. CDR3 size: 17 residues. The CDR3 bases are TGTGCCAGCAGTGACTCCCCGGGCGGGGGGGCCACAGATACGCAGTATTTT. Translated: CASSDSPGGGATDTQYF.

CDR3 in DNA: TGCGCCAGCAGCTTGCTAGCGGACTACTACGAGCAGTACTTC. It is translated as CASSLLADYYEQYF. The V and J genes are TRBV5-1 and TRBJ2-7; the match to TRBD2 covers 7 bases. V shed 1 base and J 3 bases; nucleotides not matched to a gene: 4. The CDR3 has 14 residues. Germline V lookup: CDR1 SGHRS, CDR2 YFSETQ.

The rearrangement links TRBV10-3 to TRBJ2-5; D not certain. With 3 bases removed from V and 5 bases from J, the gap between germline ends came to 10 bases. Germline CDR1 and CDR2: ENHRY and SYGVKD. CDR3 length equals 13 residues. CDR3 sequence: CAISESEAETQYF. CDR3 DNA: TGTGCCATCAGTGAATCCGAGGCCGAGACCCAGTACTTC.

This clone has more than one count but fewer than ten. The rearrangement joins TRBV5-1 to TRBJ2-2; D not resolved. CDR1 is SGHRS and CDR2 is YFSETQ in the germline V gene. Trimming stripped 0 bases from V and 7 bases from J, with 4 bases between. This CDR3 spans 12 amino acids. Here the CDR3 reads CASSLGHGELFF. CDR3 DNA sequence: TGCGCCAGCAGCTTGGGGCACGGGGAGCTGTTTTTT.

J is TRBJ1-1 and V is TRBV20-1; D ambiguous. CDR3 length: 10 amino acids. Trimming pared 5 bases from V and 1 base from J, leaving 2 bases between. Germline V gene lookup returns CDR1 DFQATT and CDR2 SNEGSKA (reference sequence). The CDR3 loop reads CSAENTEAFF. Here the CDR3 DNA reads TGCAGTGCTGAGAACACTGAAGCTTTCTTT.

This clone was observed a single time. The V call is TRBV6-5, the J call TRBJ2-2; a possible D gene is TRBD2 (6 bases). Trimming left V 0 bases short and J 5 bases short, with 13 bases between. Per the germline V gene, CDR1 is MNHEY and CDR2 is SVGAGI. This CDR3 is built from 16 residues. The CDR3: CASSYSKPGRTGELFF. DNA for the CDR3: TGTGCCAGCAGTTACTCGAAACCAGGGAGGACCGGGGAGCTGTTTTTT.

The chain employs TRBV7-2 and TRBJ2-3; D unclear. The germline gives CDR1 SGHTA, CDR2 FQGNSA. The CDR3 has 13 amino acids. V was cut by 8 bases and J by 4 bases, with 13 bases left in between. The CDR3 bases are TGTGCCAGCGAAATGACTTTCGCAGATACGCAGTATTTT. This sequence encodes CASEMTFADTQYF.

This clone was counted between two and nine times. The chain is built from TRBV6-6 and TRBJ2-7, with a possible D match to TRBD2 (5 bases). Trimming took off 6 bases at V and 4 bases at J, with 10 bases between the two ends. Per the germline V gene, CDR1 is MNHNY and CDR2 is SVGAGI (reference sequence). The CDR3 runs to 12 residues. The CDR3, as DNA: TGTGCCAGCAGCCCGGGGATATACGAGCAGTACTTC. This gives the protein CASSPGIYEQYF.

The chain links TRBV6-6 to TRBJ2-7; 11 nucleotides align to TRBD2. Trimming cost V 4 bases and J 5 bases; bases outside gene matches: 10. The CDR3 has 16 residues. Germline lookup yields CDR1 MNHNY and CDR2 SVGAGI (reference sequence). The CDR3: CASSSLAGGLHHEQYF. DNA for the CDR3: TGTGCCAGCAGTTCCCTAGCGGGGGGCCTCCACCACGAGCAGTACTTC.

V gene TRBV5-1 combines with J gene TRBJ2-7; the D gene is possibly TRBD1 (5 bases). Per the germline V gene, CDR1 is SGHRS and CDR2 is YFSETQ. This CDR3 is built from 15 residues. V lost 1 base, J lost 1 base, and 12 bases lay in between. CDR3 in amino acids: CASSLTGLRSYEQYF. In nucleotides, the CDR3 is TGCGCCAGCAGCTTGACAGGCCTCCGGTCCTACGAGCAGTACTTC.